This T cell receptor (beta chain) is from a study of T-cell reconstitution after alpha-beta-depleted transplantation in children. This CDR3 spans 15 amino acids. CDR1 DFQATT and CDR2 SNEGSKA come from the germline V gene (reference sequence). The J segment lost 5 bases and the V segment lost 2 bases, leaving 9 bases of the junction unmatched. This clonotype was recorded at least ten times. A library of TCRbeta sequences, prepared with unique molecular identifiers, was generated. TCRdb redid the calling of the PCR reads with MiXCR, one entry per CDR3 protein. The sample has 90,000 to 100,000 distinct CDR3 sequences, 9% to 15% seen once; the top ten hold around 14%.

The sequence was obtained from a human donor who donated a stem cell graft to a child with inherited bone marrow failure. The chain links TRBV20-1 to TRBJ2-4; 7 bases align to TRBD1. The starting material was PBMCs from the stem cell graft donor, obtained from the stem cell graft. In DNA form, the CDR3 reads TGCAGTGCTAGATCTCCTGACAGGGCAGAAAACATTCAGTACTTC. Translated, it gives CSARSPDRAENIQYF.